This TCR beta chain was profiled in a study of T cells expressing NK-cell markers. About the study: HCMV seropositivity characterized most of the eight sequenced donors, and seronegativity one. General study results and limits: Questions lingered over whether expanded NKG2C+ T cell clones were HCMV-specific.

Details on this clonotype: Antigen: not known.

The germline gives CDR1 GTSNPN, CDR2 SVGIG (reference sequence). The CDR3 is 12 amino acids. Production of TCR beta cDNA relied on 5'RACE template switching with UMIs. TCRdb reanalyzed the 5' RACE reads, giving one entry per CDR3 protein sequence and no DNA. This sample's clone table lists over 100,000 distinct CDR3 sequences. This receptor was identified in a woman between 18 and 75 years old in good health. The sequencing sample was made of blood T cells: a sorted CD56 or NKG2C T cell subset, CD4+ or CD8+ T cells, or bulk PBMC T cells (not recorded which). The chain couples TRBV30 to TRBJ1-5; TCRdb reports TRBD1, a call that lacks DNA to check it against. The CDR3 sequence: CAWGQGDQPQHF.